This TCR beta chain was identified in a study of OX40 agonist ivuxolimab in advanced cancers. Study-wide context: Intravenous ivuxolimab was administered to patients every 2 weeks at 0.01 to 10 mg/kg.

The protocol was immunoSEQ multiplex PCR, while the TCRdb copy is restricted to in-frame clones and leaves out a portion. Among over 95,000 clones, approximately 95% were seen once, and the ten largest hold roughly 2%. Study-wide findings and caveats: A proportion of nonresponders additionally exhibited low normalized T-cell clonal expansion.

Concerning this clone: The antigen is undetermined.

V was trimmed by 4 bases and J by 0 bases, leaving 13 bases between them. The CDR3 is made up of 16 amino acids. The receptor's source is an adult with an advanced solid tumor such as melanoma, head and neck, liver or kidney cancer. This chain connects TRBV7-1 to TRBJ1-3; D is undetermined. TRBV7-1 is an open reading frame, and its role is uncertain. Sequencing was performed on CD4+ or CD8+ T cells sorted from blood, taken in a trial of the OX40 agonist ivuxolimab. In nucleotides, the CDR3 is TGTGCCAGCAGCTTAGTTGCCGGTCCCTCTGGAAACACCATATATTTT. Its translation: CASSLVAGPSGNTIYF.